These T cell receptor beta chains were read from a single sample in a study of T cell responses to AZD1222 COVID-19 vaccine. Libraries were prepared by immunoSEQ multiplex PCR; TCRdb keeps only in-frame clonotypes and omits some of them. The sample shows 95,000 to 110,000 clones, approximately 89% of them seen only once. The source was peripheral blood, collected on day 0 of AZD1222 vaccination. These receptors were taken from an adult in good health. The CDR3 runs from the conserved cysteine through the conserved F or W. Each record gives: D gene, clone size, J gene, CDR3 length, V gene, CDR3 DNA, CDR3 protein. A D gene is named only where the DNA matches it firmly. Clone size appears in some rows only: once, few, many, or a class for an expanded clone.

D: -
size: -
J: TRBJ2-7
length: 15
V: TRBV6-5
DNA: TGTGCCAGCAGTCAGGAGGAGGGGGGGCCGTACGAGCAGTACTTC
CDR3: CASSQEEGGPYEQYF

D: -
size: -
J: TRBJ1-2
length: 11
V: TRBV28
DNA: TGTGCCAGCAGTTGGGCGGATGTCTACACCTTC
CDR3: CASSWADVYTF

D: -
size: few
J: TRBJ1-1
length: 13
V: TRBV3-1/TRBV3-2
DNA: TGTGCCAGCAGCCATACAGATTCCTCAGAAGCTTTCTTT
CDR3: CASSHTDSSEAFF

D: TRBD1
size: -
J: TRBJ1-2
length: 15
V: TRBV6-5
DNA: TGTGCCAGCAGTCAGGGACAGGGGGAGGTCTATGGCTACACCTTC
CDR3: CASSQGQGEVYGYTF

D: TRBD2
size: -
J: TRBJ2-7
length: 19
V: TRBV15
DNA: TGTGCCACCAGCAGAGATCGGGGTAGCGGGGCCACTAGCTCCTACGAGCAGTACTTC
CDR3: CATSRDRGSGATSSYEQYF

D: TRBD1
size: -
J: TRBJ2-1
length: 14
V: TRBV4-1
DNA: TGCGCCAGCAGCCCTGGGACAGCCTACAATGAGCAGTTCTTC
CDR3: CASSPGTAYNEQFF

D: -
size: -
J: TRBJ1-2
length: 14
V: TRBV2
DNA: TGTGCCAGCAGTGAAGCGCCGGGGAACTATGGCTACACCTTC
CDR3: CASSEAPGNYGYTF

D: TRBD1
size: -
J: TRBJ1-2
length: 13
V: TRBV19
DNA: TGTGCCAGTAGGGGACAGGGGTTCTATGGCTACACCTTC
CDR3: CASRGQGFYGYTF

D: -
size: -
J: TRBJ2-1
length: 13
V: TRBV7-3
DNA: TGTGCCAGCAGCTTAGATGAAGGTCTCCCGCAGTTCTTC
CDR3: CASSLDEGLPQFF

D: -
size: -
J: TRBJ1-6
length: 18
V: TRBV5-1
DNA: TGCGCCAGCAGCCCACAGGACCCCCTTGGGTCCTATAATTCACCCCTCCACTTT
CDR3: CASSPQDPLGSYNSPLHF

D: TRBD1
size: -
J: TRBJ1-1
length: 14
V: TRBV7-9
DNA: TGTGCCAGCAGACCTTCGGACAGGGGGCGCCGAGCTTTCTTT
CDR3: CASRPSDRGRRAFF

D: TRBD1
size: -
J: TRBJ1-1
length: 14
V: TRBV5-1
DNA: TGCGCCAGCAGCCTGACAACAGGGGGCACTGAAGCTTTCTTT
CDR3: CASSLTTGGTEAFF

D: -
size: -
J: TRBJ1-6
length: 15
V: TRBV9
DNA: TGTGCCAGCAGCGTAGGCAGGGCCTATAATTCACCCCTCCACTTT
CDR3: CASSVGRAYNSPLHF

D: -
size: -
J: TRBJ1-5
length: 13
V: TRBV27
DNA: TGTGCCAGCAGTTTAACAGGGATGCAGCCCCAGCATTTT
CDR3: CASSLTGMQPQHF

D: -
size: -
J: TRBJ1-1
length: 18
V: TRBV15
DNA: TGTGCCACCACCCTAAGGGGACGGTTTCTTAATGTGTACACTGAAGCTTTCTTT
CDR3: CATTLRGRFLNVYTEAFF

D: -
size: -
J: TRBJ1-2
length: 12
V: TRBV5-5
DNA: TGTGCCAGCAGCTTGATTCAGGGCGCCCTCACCTTC
CDR3: CASSLIQGALTF

D: -
size: once
J: TRBJ1-2
length: 14
V: TRBV4-1
DNA: TGCGCCAGCAGCCAAGATATCAAGGGGTTTGGCTACACCTTC
CDR3: CASSQDIKGFGYTF

D: -
size: -
J: TRBJ2-1
length: 18
V: TRBV7-3
DNA: TGTGCCAGCAGCCCAATTAGGACGACTAGTGGGGGGCACAATGAGCAGTTCTTC
CDR3: CASSPIRTTSGGHNEQFF

D: TRBD2
size: -
J: TRBJ2-1
length: 13
V: TRBV6-5
DNA: TGTGCCACCCCAGCGGGGGCATACAATGAGCAGTTCTTC
CDR3: CATPAGAYNEQFF

D: -
size: -
J: TRBJ1-2
length: 17
V: TRBV12-5
DNA: TGTGCTAGTGGTTTGGTACGCGTGGCAGAACTTAACTATGGCTACACCTTC
CDR3: CASGLVRVAELNYGYTF

D: -
size: -
J: TRBJ2-5
length: 14
V: TRBV7-2
DNA: TGTGCCAGCAGCCCTACAGTAGTCCAAGAGACCCAGTACTTC
CDR3: CASSPTVVQETQYF

D: -
size: -
J: TRBJ1-1
length: 13
V: TRBV6-5
DNA: TGTGCTTCTTCCAGGGCTATGAACACTGAAGCTTTCTTT
CDR3: CASSRAMNTEAFF

D: -
size: -
J: TRBJ1-5
length: 14
V: TRBV7-2
DNA: TGTGCCAGCAGTTCTACAGCCCATAATCAGCCCCAGCATTTT
CDR3: CASSSTAHNQPQHF

D: -
size: -
J: TRBJ1-5
length: 17
V: TRBV10-3
DNA: TGTGCCATCAGTGAGTCCCTTCGGGGCAAGGTAGATCAGCCCCAGCATTTT
CDR3: CAISESLRGKVDQPQHF

D: -
size: once
J: TRBJ1-6
length: 15
V: TRBV3-1/TRBV3-2
DNA: TGTGCCAGCAGCCAAGTTCTCACCTTGGGTTCACCCCTCCACTTT
CDR3: CASSQVLTLGSPLHF

D: -
size: -
J: TRBJ1-1
length: 12
V: TRBV12-3/TRBV12-4
DNA: TGTGCCAGCACCATAGGGGGAACTGAAGCTTTCTTT
CDR3: CASTIGGTEAFF

D: TRBD1
size: -
J: TRBJ1-2
length: 14
V: TRBV6-5
DNA: TGTGCCAGCACCCCCGGGACAGGCCGAGTAGGCTACACCTTC
CDR3: CASTPGTGRVGYTF

D: -
size: -
J: TRBJ1-1
length: 13
V: TRBV7-3
DNA: TGTGCCAGCAGCTTGGGTGAGGGCACTGAAGCTTTCTTT
CDR3: CASSLGEGTEAFF

D: -
size: -
J: TRBJ2-5
length: 19
V: TRBV4-1
DNA: TGCGCCAGCAGCCACCCCGGACTAGTGGGGGGGCCGGGGCTGGAGACCCAGTACTTC
CDR3: CASSHPGLVGGPGLETQYF

D: -
size: once
J: TRBJ1-4
length: 15
V: TRBV9
DNA: TGTGCCAGCAGCGTTTCCCGGGGCGGCGGTGAAAAACTGTTTTTT
CDR3: CASSVSRGGGEKLFF

D: -
size: -
J: TRBJ1-2
length: 13
V: TRBV24-1
DNA: TGTGCCACCAGTGCGGGGGACAACTATGGCTACACCTTC
CDR3: CATSAGDNYGYTF

D: -
size: -
J: TRBJ1-3
length: 16
V: TRBV7-8
DNA: TGTGCCAGCAGCCCGTTTGGGGTCTTCCCTGGAAACACCATATATTTT
CDR3: CASSPFGVFPGNTIYF

D: -
size: -
J: TRBJ2-2
length: 18
V: TRBV21-1
DNA: TGTGCCAGCAGCAATGGGCCCACAGGGAAGGGGAACACCGGGGAGCTGTTTTTT
CDR3: CASSNGPTGKGNTGELFF

D: -
size: once
J: TRBJ2-6
length: 15
V: TRBV7-7
DNA: TGTGCTAGCAGCTTACGGGAAGATGGGGCCAACGTCCTGACTTTC
CDR3: CASSLREDGANVLTF

D: TRBD2
size: once
J: TRBJ2-7
length: 14
V: TRBV13
DNA: TGTGCCAGCAGCAGCGGGACTAGCTCCCACGAGCAGTACTTC
CDR3: CASSSGTSSHEQYF

D: TRBD1
size: -
J: TRBJ1-2
length: 15
V: TRBV6-5
DNA: TGTGCCAGCAGTTACCAAACAGGGGGAAACTATGGCTACACCTTC
CDR3: CASSYQTGGNYGYTF

D: -
size: -
J: TRBJ1-4
length: 16
V: TRBV2
DNA: TGTGCCAGCAGTGTTGAGGGGCCGGGTACTAATGAAAAACTGTTTTTT
CDR3: CASSVEGPGTNEKLFF

D: TRBD1
size: -
J: TRBJ1-1
length: 13
V: TRBV7-6
DNA: TGTGCCAGCAGCCTCGGACAGGGTATTGAAGCTTTCTTT
CDR3: CASSLGQGIEAFF

D: -
size: -
J: TRBJ1-4
length: 13
V: TRBV6-5
DNA: TGTGCCAGCGCCCCCGGCCAGGGGGAAAAACTGTTTTTT
CDR3: CASAPGQGEKLFF

D: -
size: -
J: TRBJ1-1
length: 14
V: TRBV27
DNA: TGTGCCAGCGGCCAGGACAGACCTCCGGTCGCGGCTTTCTTT
CDR3: CASGQDRPPVAAFF

D: TRBD2
size: -
J: TRBJ2-5
length: 16
V: TRBV19
DNA: TGTGCCAGTAGTGGGGGACTAGCGGGGGAGCAAGAGACCCAGTACTTC
CDR3: CASSGGLAGEQETQYF

D: -
size: -
J: TRBJ2-1
length: 11
V: TRBV20-1
DNA: TGCAGTGCTTACGGTAACAATGAGCAGTTCTTC
CDR3: CSAYGNNEQFF

D: -
size: -
J: TRBJ2-7
length: 15
V: TRBV5-5
DNA: TGTGCCAGCAGCTGGAGGGCAGGGAGGCTCTACGAGCAGTACTTC
CDR3: CASSWRAGRLYEQYF

D: -
size: -
J: TRBJ1-1
length: 15
V: TRBV27
DNA: TGTGCCAGCAGTCCCAGGGAGGGGTGGGCCACTGAAGCTTTCTTT
CDR3: CASSPREGWATEAFF

D: TRBD1
size: -
J: TRBJ1-3
length: 14
V: TRBV7-7
DNA: TGTGCTAGCAGCCCGGGGACAGATGGAAACACCATATATTTT
CDR3: CASSPGTDGNTIYF

D: -
size: -
J: TRBJ1-2
length: 13
V: TRBV7-3
DNA: TGTGCCAGCAGCTTAGACACGAACTATGGCTACACCTTC
CDR3: CASSLDTNYGYTF

D: TRBD2
size: -
J: TRBJ2-5
length: 16
V: TRBV19
DNA: TGTGCCAGTAGTACCACCCGTGGGGGGGGCCAAGAGACCCAGTACTTC
CDR3: CASSTTRGGGQETQYF

D: -
size: -
J: TRBJ1-3
length: 17
V: TRBV5-4
DNA: TGTGCCAGCAGCATTGGAGCCACAGGGTTCTCTGGAAACACCATATATTTT
CDR3: CASSIGATGFSGNTIYF

D: -
size: -
J: TRBJ1-1
length: 14
V: TRBV9
DNA: TGTGCCAGCAGCCCCGGGGAAATGAACACTGAAGCTTTCTTT
CDR3: CASSPGEMNTEAFF

D: -
size: -
J: TRBJ2-5
length: 12
V: TRBV29-1
DNA: TGCAGCATCTGGGGGGGCTTTGAGACCCAGTACTTC
CDR3: CSIWGGFETQYF